This T cell receptor (beta chain) comes out of a study of cytomegalovirus exposure and HLA in healthy donors. PCR involved 60 Vbeta and 13 Jbeta primers. Measured with immunoSEQ multiplex PCR; TCRdb has only the in-frame clones, and not every one. In all, the sample yields some 130,000 clones. V was pared by 2 bases and J by 2 bases, with 13 bases between. There are 16 residues in the CDR3. Germline loops: CDR1 SSHAT, CDR2 FNYEAQ (reference sequence). The sequence was obtained from a woman aged 40 to 50 in good health and CMV-seropositive. The material sequenced was PBMCs. The chain has TRBV7-7 and TRBJ1-5; D uncertain. CDR3 region: CASSLRLGDRNQPQHF. Here the CDR3 DNA reads TGTGCCAGCAGCTTAAGGCTCGGGGATCGCAATCAGCCCCAGCATTTT. The variable domain in full, completed from reference TRBV7-7 and TRBJ1-5, reads GAGVSQSPRYKVTKRGQDVTLRCDPISSHATLYWYQQALGQGPEFLTYFNYEAQPDKSGLPSDRFSAERPEGSISTLTIQRTEQRDSAMYRCASSLRLGDRNQPQHFGDGTRLSIL.